This is a list of T cell receptor beta chains from one sample in a study of Graves' ophthalmopathy and Graves' hyperthyroidism. A single record per CDR3 protein comes from TCRdb applying MiXCR to the multiplex PCR reads. The table lists hundreds of thousands of distinct CDR3 sequences, roughly 20% of them singletons. The specimen sequenced was peripheral blood. These receptors originate from a woman in her late teens or twenties with stable Graves' hyperthyroidism. Some clones in this sample may be carry-over from other donors' samples. CDR3s include the opening cysteine and the closing phenylalanine or tryptophan. A D gene is named only where the DNA matches it firmly. Clone size, where shown, is once, few, many, or a class for clones that have expanded.

d_gene,v_gene,j_gene,abundance,CDR3nt,CDR3aa
NA,TRBV11-3,TRBJ2-2,many,TGTGCCAGCAGCCATCTAACCGGGGAGCTGTTTTTT,CASSHLTGELFF
TRBD2,TRBV4-2,TRBJ2-2,many,TGTGCCAGCAGCCAAGAAACCAGCGGGAGGACCGGGGAGCTGTTTTTT,CASSQETSGRTGELFF
NA,TRBV6-5,TRBJ1-1,NA,TGTGCCAGCAGTTACCACCCGGGACCGAACACTGAAGCTTTCTTT,CASSYHPGPNTEAFF
NA,TRBV6-1,TRBJ1-1,many,TGTGCCAGCAGAGAGTGGAGGGGGACTGAAGCTTTCTTT,CASREWRGTEAFF
NA,TRBV7-3,TRBJ1-1,NA,TGTGCCAGCAGCCCGGGACGGGAGGACACTGAAGCTTTCTTT,CASSPGREDTEAFF
NA,TRBV5-4,TRBJ2-4,NA,TGTGCCAGCAGCATGGGGGGCACGGGGACCAAAAACATTCAGTACTTC,CASSMGGTGTKNIQYF
NA,TRBV10-3,TRBJ2-2,NA,TGTGCCATCGGCTCCGGGACCGACAACACCGGGGAGCTGTTTTTT,CAIGSGTDNTGELFF
TRBD1,TRBV6-1,TRBJ1-3,many,TGTGCCAGCAGCCCCCGGGCAGGGGGGCCGGGAAACACCATATATTTT,CASSPRAGGPGNTIYF
TRBD1,TRBV7-9,TRBJ1-5,many,TGTGCCAGCAGCGTCGGACAGGGCTACAATCAGCCCCAGCATTTT,CASSVGQGYNQPQHF
NA,TRBV9,TRBJ1-6,many,TGTGCCAGCAGCGTAGGACCGGGAGATTCACCCCTCCACTTT,CASSVGPGDSPLHF
NA,TRBV5-1,TRBJ2-7,NA,TGCGCCAGCAGCTTGGCCTTGGGGTTCGGCGAGCAGTACTTC,CASSLALGFGEQYF
NA,TRBV12-3/TRBV12-4,TRBJ2-7,many,TGTGCCAGCACCCCTCTTTGGGAGCAGTACTTC,CASTPLWEQYF
TRBD1,TRBV12-3/TRBV12-4,TRBJ2-7,many,TGTGCCAGCAGTTTCAACCCAGCAGGGGGTATAAACTACGAGCAGTACTTC,CASSFNPAGGINYEQYF
NA,TRBV27,TRBJ2-7,many,TGTGCCAGCAGTTTCTTTAGAAACCCCAATGAGCAGTACTTC,CASSFFRNPNEQYF
NA,TRBV5-6,TRBJ2-2,NA,TGTGCCAGCAGCTTGGGTTTAAGGGCCGTGGACACCGGGGAGCTGTTTTTT,CASSLGLRAVDTGELFF
NA,TRBV10-3,TRBJ2-5,many,TGTGCCATCAGTGAGGGTGGCGGGGTTGAGACCCAGTACTTC,CAISEGGGVETQYF
TRBD1,TRBV30,TRBJ2-2,NA,TGTGCCTGGAATCCGACAGGGGGCACCGGGGAGCTGTTTTTT,CAWNPTGGTGELFF
TRBD1,TRBV20-1,TRBJ1-1,NA,TGCAGTGCTAGAGATCGGACAGGGCGGGAAGCTTTCTTT,CSARDRTGREAFF
NA,TRBV5-4,TRBJ1-2,many,TGTGCCAGCAGCTTGGCGGTCCGGCCCTTTGCTGGCTATGGCTACACCTTC,CASSLAVRPFAGYGYTF
TRBD2,TRBV28,TRBJ2-5,many,TGTGCCAGCAGACCGGGACTAGATGGGGAGACCCAGTACTTC,CASRPGLDGETQYF
TRBD1,TRBV12-3/TRBV12-4,TRBJ1-5,many,TGTGCCAGCTCCCCGGCGGGGACAGGGCTTCAGCCCCAGCATTTT,CASSPAGTGLQPQHF
NA,TRBV3-1,TRBJ2-7,NA,TGTGCCAGCAAGAGAACCGGGACGGTCTACGAGCAGTACTTC,CASKRTGTVYEQYF
TRBD2,TRBV12-3/TRBV12-4,TRBJ2-5,NA,TGTGCCAGCAGTTTAGCGCATCGCGGGGGGCCCCAAGAGACCCAGTACTTC,CASSLAHRGGPQETQYF
TRBD1,TRBV20-1,TRBJ1-5,many,TGCAGCGCACTCGTGACAGGGGGCTTGCAGCCCCAGCATTTT,CSALVTGGLQPQHF
TRBD1,TRBV20-1,TRBJ1-5,many,TGCAGTGCTAGAGATTATGGCGCAGGGGGCGAACGAAAGCCCCAGCATTTT,CSARDYGAGGERKPQHF
NA,TRBV15,TRBJ1-2,NA,TGTGCCACCAGCAGACAGGGGCCTGGCTACACCTTC,CATSRQGPGYTF
NA,TRBV19,TRBJ1-1,NA,TGTGCCAGTTGGGGACTCGATCGAACTGAAGCTTTCTTT,CASWGLDRTEAFF
TRBD1,TRBV4-1,TRBJ1-1,NA,TGCGCCAGCAGCCGCACCGGACAGGAGCTGAACACTGAAGCTTTCTTT,CASSRTGQELNTEAFF
NA,TRBV29-1,TRBJ1-2,many,TGCAGCGTTGAGGGGACCACGGATGGCTACACCTTC,CSVEGTTDGYTF
TRBD2,TRBV2,TRBJ2-3,NA,TGTGCCAGCAGTGATCAATCGGCGGGGGGGCGGACAGATACGCAGTATTTT,CASSDQSAGGRTDTQYF
NA,TRBV5-1,TRBJ1-2,NA,TGCGCCAGCAGCTTGGAGAATCCTAACTATGGCTACACCTTC,CASSLENPNYGYTF
TRBD1,TRBV3-1,TRBJ1-2,many,TGTGCCAGCAGCATCAGGACAGGACCTGGCTACACCTTC,CASSIRTGPGYTF
TRBD2,TRBV12-3/TRBV12-4,TRBJ2-4,few,TGTGCCAGCAGTTGGAAGCGGGACCCCAAAAACATTCAGTACTTC,CASSWKRDPKNIQYF
TRBD2,TRBV20-1,TRBJ2-5,many,TGCAGTGCTAGTGAAGGCTCTAGCGGGGCTGAGACCCAGTACTTC,CSASEGSSGAETQYF
NA,TRBV28,TRBJ2-7,many,TGTGCCAGCAGTTCGGGGGGCTTCGCCTACGAGCAGTACTTC,CASSSGGFAYEQYF
TRBD1,TRBV11-1,TRBJ2-7,many,TGTGCCAGCAGCTTTATCAAACTGGTCGGGACAGGCTCCTACGAGCAGTACTTC,CASSFIKLVGTGSYEQYF
NA,TRBV12-3/TRBV12-4,TRBJ2-3,many,TGTGCCAGCAGCTTTTCCACTAGCACAGATACGCAGTATTTT,CASSFSTSTDTQYF
NA,TRBV28,TRBJ1-5,many,TGTGCCAGCAGTTGGTCCGGGGGGGAGAATCAGCCCCAGCATTTT,CASSWSGGENQPQHF